This entry lists 19 T cell receptor beta chains sequenced from one sample in a study of vaccination and CD4 T cells after COVID-19. The antigens for these receptors are not known. Treatment noted: approximately nine-day PBMC culture with coronavirus spike peptide pools or control peptides (ViraFEST assay). The assay that was used to sequence DNA from cultured CD4+ T cells was the Oncomine TCR Beta short-read assay. In TCRdb, the PCR reads were re-called with MiXCR into one record per CDR3 protein. The data contain 15,000 or so distinct CDR3 sequences, roughly 50% of them singletons. The specimen sequenced was CD4+ T cells from blood, cultured in vitro. These receptors were obtained from a human donor who had recovered from COVID-19.

CDR3 bases: TGTGCCAGCACCCCTACGAGGGCAGGGGACAATTCACCCCTCCACTTT. It encodes CASTPTRAGDNSPLHF. The chain is built from TRBV6-1 and TRBJ1-6; tentative D call: TRBD1 (6 bases). V dropped 7 bases and J dropped 7 bases, with 20 bases sitting between them. The CDR3 covers 16 residues. Germline loops: CDR1 MNHNS, CDR2 SASEGT.

The chain recombines TRBV23-1 with TRBJ2-2; D may be TRBD1 (5 bases). TRBV23-1 has ORF status, its function being uncertain. Trimming left V 8 bases short and J 4 bases short, with 17 bases between. The CDR3 extends over 15 amino acids. CDR3 residues: CASRLGVSGTGELFF. The CDR3 nucleotides are TGCGCCAGCCGTCTAGGGGTTTCGGGCACCGGGGAGCTGTTTTTT.

This chain joins TRBV20-1 and TRBJ1-2; 7 nucleotides match TRBD1. CDR3 size: 13 residues. Germline CDR1 is DFQATT and CDR2 is SNEGSKA (reference sequence). The ends lost 6 bases at V and 4 bases at J; junction bases unmatched: 8. CDR3 in amino acids: CSAIRQGAYGYTF. CDR3 sequence (DNA): TGCAGTGCAATTCGACAGGGTGCCTATGGCTACACCTTC.

Only a few counts were recorded for this clonotype. The V gene is TRBV4-3, the J gene TRBJ1-5; D possibly corresponds to TRBD1 (5 bases). V was trimmed by 1 base and J by 6 bases, leaving 16 bases between them. The V gene's germline CDR1 is LGHNA and CDR2 YSLEER. The CDR3 extends over 16 amino acids. The CDR3 loop reads CASSQASGLKVQPQHF. The CDR3 bases are TGCGCCAGCAGCCAAGCTTCAGGGTTGAAGGTTCAGCCCCAGCATTTT.

This clonotype appeared a few times. In DNA, the CDR3 is TGTGCCAGCAGCTTTTCGGGGGGCACTGAAGCTTTCTTT. Translation: CASSFSGGTEAFF. The chain is built from TRBV5-4 and TRBJ1-1; TRBD1 might be the D (5 bases). Trimming shortened V by 2 bases and J by 4 bases, and 9 bases separated the two germline ends. Germline V CDR1 and CDR2: SGHNT, YYREEE (reference sequence). The CDR3 is made up of 13 amino acids.

The genes are TRBV10-1 and TRBJ2-5; tentatively, D is TRBD1 or TRBD2 (6 bases each). CDR1 and CDR2 from the germline V gene are WNHNN and SYGVQD (reference sequence). Trimming cost V 11 bases and J 4 bases, with 14 bases left between them. The CDR3 has 12 residues. The CDR3 protein is CAPVGGGETQYF. As DNA, the CDR3 is TGCGCCCCAGTCGGGGGCGGAGAGACCCAGTACTTC.

V is TRBV10-3 and J is TRBJ1-5; D unresolved. There are 13 residues in the CDR3. Germline assignment: CDR1 ENHRY and CDR2 SYGVKD. Trimming shortened V by 6 bases and J by 4 bases, and 10 bases separated the two germline ends. Here the CDR3 DNA reads TGTGCCATCAGCGGGGATCTAAATCAGCCCCAGCATTTT. Translated: CAISGDLNQPQHF.

The rearrangement links TRBV10-3 to TRBJ1-4; D is ambiguous. CDR3 length equals 15 residues. Germline V gene data show CDR1 as ENHRY and CDR2 as SYGVKD. V dropped 3 bases and J dropped 0 bases, with 8 bases sitting between them. CDR3 loop: CAISELETTNEKLFF. The DNA for the CDR3 is TGTGCCATCAGTGAATTGGAGACAACTAATGAAAAACTGTTTTTT.

The V gene is TRBV20-1, the J gene TRBJ2-7, with 9 bases identical to TRBD1. CDR1 DFQATT and CDR2 SNEGSKA come from the germline V gene (reference sequence). The V and J ends lost 5 bases and 5 bases, in that order; junction bases with no gene match: 4. The CDR3 totals 12 residues. CDR3: CSAGTGPDEQYF. The CDR3 DNA is TGCAGTGCTGGGACAGGGCCCGACGAGCAGTACTTC.

The chain couples TRBV19 to TRBJ2-1; D may be TRBD2 (6 bases). Trimming took off 4 bases at V and 2 bases at J, with 15 bases between the two ends. From germline, CDR1 is LNHDA and CDR2 SQIVND (reference sequence). CDR3 size: 16 residues. DNA for the CDR3: TGTGCCAGTAGTACCCCTGGAGGGAGGACCTACAATGAGCAGTTCTTC. It yields the protein CASSTPGGRTYNEQFF.

The gene calls are TRBV6-2 or TRBV6-3 and TRBJ1-6; TRBD1 might be the D (5 bases). Germline loops: CDR1 MNHEY, CDR2 SVGEGT. The CDR3 is 13 amino acids. The V end lost 6 bases, the J end lost 8 bases, and 11 bases lay between the germline ends. CDR3 sequence reads: CASRDSGDSPLHF. The CDR3 DNA follows: TGTGCCAGCAGAGACAGCGGGGATTCACCCCTCCACTTT.

This clonotype has only a few counts. The chain uses TRBV19 and TRBJ1-5, with 7 positions matching TRBD1. CDR1 LNHDA and CDR2 SQIVND come from the germline V gene (reference sequence). The trim removed 5 bases at V and 6 bases at J, leaving 13 bases unmatched. There are 16 residues in the CDR3. CDR3 residues: CASSGLTTGSSQPQHF. The CDR3 DNA is TGTGCCAGTAGTGGACTGACGACAGGGTCTAGTCAGCCCCAGCATTTT.

The J gene is TRBJ2-7, the V gene TRBV7-8, with D possibly being TRBD2 (5 bases). Trimming cost V 5 bases and J 4 bases, with 15 bases left between them. This CDR3 has 14 residues. Germline V lookup: CDR1 SGHVS, CDR2 FQNEAQ. CDR3 loop: CASSRTRAQYEQYF. CDR3 nucleotide sequence: TGTGCCAGCAGCCGTACTAGAGCTCAGTACGAGCAGTACTTC.

Comment on this clonotype: At one end the junction does not follow the germline gene, possibly because of a read error. The chain joins TRBV12-5 to TRBJ2-3; D may correspond to TRBD1 or TRBD2 (5 bases each). The CDR3 sequence is 11 residues long. Germline V gene lookup returns CDR1 LGHNT and CDR2 FRNRAP. In nucleotides, the CDR3 is TGTGCTAGTGGTTCCGGCGAGGGGTGGGGGTTT. Translating gives CASGSGEGWGF.

V is TRBV2 and J is TRBJ2-3, with a weak D call TRBD2 (6 bases). The CDR3 sequence is 13 residues long. V lost 2 bases and J lost 5, with 8 bases in between. Germline V CDR1 and CDR2: SNHLY, FYNNEI. This CDR3 reads CASSEWGVDTQYF. In DNA form, the CDR3 reads TGTGCCAGCAGTGAATGGGGGGTAGATACGCAGTATTTT.

CDR3 DNA: TGTGCCAGCAGCGAGGGGCAGGGACAGCTCTATGGCTACACCTTC. Residues: CASSEGQGQLYGYTF. The chain recombines TRBV25-1 with TRBJ1-2, with 7 bases that match TRBD1. The CDR3 is made up of 15 amino acids. Per germline, CDR1 MGHDK and CDR2 SYGVNS. Trimming cost V 6 bases and J 4 bases; bases outside gene matches: 11.

V and J are TRBV10-3 and TRBJ1-3; D is ambiguous. The CDR3 spans 12 residues. Trimming pared 8 bases from V and 0 bases from J, leaving 5 bases between. The germline V gene encodes CDR1 ENHRY and CDR2 SYGVKD. The CDR3 coding sequence is TGTGCCATCGGGGACTCTGGAAACACCATATATTTT. Translating gives CAIGDSGNTIYF.

The rearrangement uses TRBV30 and TRBJ2-1; no reliable D call. The ends were cut back, 3 bases at V and 7 bases at J, with 4 bases in the middle. CDR1 is GTSNPN, CDR2 SVGIG, per germline (reference sequence). The CDR3 covers 10 residues. CDR3 nucleotides: TGTGCCTGGAGGCGGAATGAGCAGTTCTTC. This encodes CAWRRNEQFF.

This clonotype was seen a few times. V gene TRBV28 combines with J gene TRBJ2-2; 10 nucleotides align to TRBD2. The V gene's germline CDR1 is MDHEN and CDR2 SYDVKM. The V gene end was trimmed by 1 base and the J gene end by 7 bases; junction bases not matched to a gene: 15. This CDR3 is 19 amino acids long. This CDR3 reads CASSLSVEAGGRSGGELFF. The CDR3 DNA reads TGTGCCAGCAGTTTATCAGTAGAAGCGGGAGGGAGGTCAGGCGGGGAGCTGTTTTTT.